Detailed here is one T cell receptor beta chain. Its antigen is currently unknown. This entry is derived from a study of shared clonotypes between healthy human individuals. Whole-study findings and limits: Apart from blood, nothing was sampled; tissue repertoires likely differ.

This table comes from immunoSEQ multiplex PCR, and its TCRdb copy is limited to in-frame clones, with some not included. The profile shows 2 million to 2.5 million clones, roughly 95% of them singletons. CD45RA+ naive and CD45RA-negative memory subsets were separated from CD4+ cells. Germline CDR1 and CDR2: SGHRS and YFSETQ. V was cut by 2 bases and J by 0 bases, with 17 bases left in between. The CDR3 sequence is 17 residues long. Input material: naive CD4+ T cells sorted from blood. The subset was: CD45RA+ positively selected. The rearrangement uses TRBV5-1 and TRBJ1-2; weak D call: TRBD1 (5 bases). This TCR was recovered from a man aged 18 to 29 in good health. CDR3 in amino acids: CASSFGTGDGANYGYTF. The CDR3, as DNA: TGCGCCAGCAGCTTTGGTACGGGGGATGGAGCTAACTATGGCTACACCTTC. Complete variable domain (other parts from reference TRBV5-1 and TRBJ1-2): KAGVTQTPRYLIKTRGQQVTLSCSPISGHRSVSWYQQTPGQGLQFLFEYFSETQRNKGNFPGRFSGRQFSNSRSEMNVSTLELGDSALYLCASSFGTGDGANYGYTFGSGTRLTVV.